The clone carrying this T cell receptor beta chain has only one observation. This specimen comes from a study of blood T cell repertoires in COVID-19. The wider study: COVID-19 samples collected from the United States, Italy and Spain covered acute and convalescent phases. PBMCs, B-cell-depleted T cells, or T cells were the source of the cDNA or gDNA that made up the material.

Original processing methods: Estimates of nucleated cell counts were drawn from the amplification of reference gene primers. Generated by immunoSEQ multiplex PCR, the TCRdb table keeps only in-frame clones and is missing some. V and J calls plus clone size are reproduced from that table; the DNA served to infer D and trimming. The table shows approximately 57,000 clones, with around nine tenths occurring only once. CDR3 length: 15 amino acids. Germline CDR1 KGHDR, CDR2 SFDVKD. Trimming removed 3 bases from V and 4 bases from J; junction bases left unmatched: 4. Sequenced: peripheral blood. The rearrangement links TRBV24-1 to TRBJ1-2; 10 bases map to TRBD1. This receptor was obtained from a man in his fifties with acute or convalescent COVID-19. The CDR3 sequence: CATSDAGQGSYGYTF. CDR3 DNA sequence: TGTGCCACCAGTGATGCGGGACAGGGGAGCTATGGCTACACCTTC.